Sequencing of this TCR beta chain was carried out in a study of shared clonotypes between healthy human individuals. Broader study findings: Clonotypes not shared had lower generation probabilities than those common to all four donors. Naive subsets typically showed greater estimated richness than memory subsets.

A word on this clone: Its antigen is not identified.

CDR3 length equals 11 residues. Germline CDR1 and CDR2: SQVTM and ANQGSEA. V was cut by 1 base and J by 7 bases, with 8 bases left in between. Here immunoSEQ multiplex PCR was the method, and the copy in TCRdb shows in-frame clones only, minus some. The sample contains under 1 million clones, over 90% of which appear only once. Naive CD8 cells, CD45RO-negative and positively selected for CCR7, excluded terminally differentiated effector memory CD45RA+ cells. This clonotype was obtained from a man between 25 and 39 years old in good health. What was sequenced was naive CD8+ T cells sorted from blood. The genes are TRBV29-1 and TRBJ2-7, with D hard to call. The CDR3 DNA is TGCAGCGTTGAAGCCTTTAGGGAGCAGTACTTC. Translation gives CSVEAFREQYF.